This paragraph reports one T cell receptor beta chain. This specimen comes from a study of CD8 T cells in Susac syndrome. CD8+ and CD4+ T cells circulating in blood were sequenced for TCR beta. TEMRA cells were FACS-enriched, and CD8+ and CD4+ T cells were isolated negatively. An amount of RNA that ranged from roughly 0.45 to 1 ug was reverse transcribed with random hexamers. Amplification of TCR beta CDR3 was carried out by immunoSEQ multiplex PCR, which covered 54 Vbeta and 13 Jbeta segments. TCRdb passed the immunoSEQ multiplex PCR reads through MiXCR, listing each CDR3 protein once. Seen here are a few hundred thousand distinct CDR3 sequences, roughly nine tenths observed once, and the top ten hold about 0.063%. Sequences were obtained from CD4+ T cells from PBMCs. This clonotype was sampled from a human donor with multiple sclerosis.

CDR3 coding DNA: TGTGCCAGCAGCTGGCGTCAGGAGTCCTACGAGCAGTACTTC. This sequence encodes CASSWRQESYEQYF. The V and J genes are TRBV9 and TRBJ2-7; D uncertain. The CDR3 is made up of 14 amino acids. Trimming removed 4 bases from V and 1 base from J, with 12 bases in between. Germline CDR1 and CDR2: SGDLS and YYNGEE.